This TCR beta chain was identified during a study of response to subunit inactivated influenza vaccine. CDR1 is LGHNA and CDR2 is YSLEER in the germline V gene. CDR3 length: 16 residues. J lost 0 bases, V lost 1 base, and 3 bases had no gene match. This clonotype was observed at least ten times. A single record per CDR3 protein comes from TCRdb applying MiXCR to the RT-PCR reads. The sample has more than 550,000 distinct CDR3 sequences; around 11% are singletons. Sequencing used PBMCs from blood, obtained on the day of vaccination. The gene calls are TRBV4-3 and TRBJ2-7; 10 nucleotides agree with TRBD2. The TCR originated in a man aged 50-60 years who received an inactivated influenza vaccine. This CDR3 is CASSQGPSGSSYEQYF. The DNA of the CDR3 is TGCGCCAGCAGCCAAGGACCTAGCGGGAGCTCCTACGAGCAGTACTTC.